This T cell receptor (beta chain) originates from a study of cytomegalovirus exposure and HLA in healthy donors. The CDR3 loop spans 10 amino acids. Trimming took 6 bases from V and 7 from J, leaving 6 bases between them. From germline, CDR1 is MNHEY and CDR2 SMNVEV (reference sequence). Findings and limits, study-wide: Some public TCRs appeared in many individuals, while most sequences were rare.

In the PCR, 60 Vbeta and 13 Jbeta primers were used. Study processing details: About 10 million shared chains were among some 75 million unique TCR beta chains counted in a later analysis. Sequencing was performed with immunoSEQ multiplex PCR; in TCRdb, only in-frame clones are kept and a portion is missing. V, J and clone size reflect that table, while D and trimming were determined from the DNA. The table shows around 90,000 clones, with 70% to 80% occurring only once. Notes on this clone: Its antigen is unidentified.

Sample: PBMCs. The gene calls are TRBV27 and TRBJ1-1; D may be TRBD1 (6 bases). This TCR was sampled from a male donor in good health and CMV-seropositive. CDR3 region: CASRTGEAFF. CDR3 DNA: TGTGCCAGCAGGACAGGTGAAGCTTTCTTT.